The sequence of this T cell receptor beta chain was determined in a study of blood T cells in healthy people across ages. A second 7 to 11 cycle PCR used barcoded and J-beta primers. TCRdb reprocessed the 5' RACE reads via MiXCR and lists one record per CDR3 protein. The table has around 1,000,000 distinct CDR3 sequences, approximately 38% seen once; the top ten hold around 12%. With 0 bases removed from V and 2 bases from J, the gap between germline ends came to 16 bases. There are 18 residues in the CDR3. In germline, CDR1 is MGHRA, CDR2 YSYEKL. The receptor's source is a man between 18 and 35 years old in good health. The sample comprised blood. V gene TRBV4-1 combines with J gene TRBJ1-4; D call uncertain. CDR3 in DNA: TGCGCCAGCAGCCAAGATTCGGCGGGTCAAGGGACTAATGAAAAACTGTTTTTT. Its translation is CASSQDSAGQGTNEKLFF.